This entry is about one TCR beta chain. This entry belongs to a study of blood T cell repertoires in COVID-19. CDR1 is SGHTA and CDR2 is FQGNSA in the germline V gene. Trimming removed 3 bases from V and 7 bases from J; junction bases left unmatched: 9. The CDR3 totals 15 residues. TCRdb keeps only in-frame clones here, not all; method: immunoSEQ multiplex PCR. There are 300,000 to 350,000 clones in the sample; 90% occur only once, and 3% to 5% lies in the top ten. Material: PBMCs or T cells enriched from blood (not recorded which). The clonotype originates from a woman in her thirties who had been exposed to COVID-19. The J gene is TRBJ1-2, the V gene TRBV7-2, with 9 bases identical to TRBD1. The CDR3 spells CASSFVQGAQLGYTF. CDR3 bases: TGTGCCAGCAGCTTCGTACAGGGGGCCCAACTTGGCTACACCTTC. The full variable domain, in which reference TRBV7-2 and TRBJ1-2 provide the parts outside the CDR3, is GAGVSQSPSNKVTEKGKDVELRCDPISGHTALYWYRQSLGQGLEFLIYFQGNSAPDKSGLPSDRFSAERTGGSVSTLTIQRTQQEDSAVYLCASSFVQGAQLGYTFGSGTRLTVV.